These 29 T cell receptor beta chains share one sample of origin, sequenced in a study of blood T cell repertoires in COVID-19. Libraries were prepared by immunoSEQ multiplex PCR; TCRdb keeps only in-frame clonotypes and omits some of them. The sample lists 150,000 to 200,000 clones, around nine tenths occurring once. Sequencing was performed on peripheral blood. Receptors were obtained from a woman of 80 years or more with COVID-19, enrolled during active disease.

The chain carries TRBV4-3 and TRBJ2-1; 9 bases fit TRBD2. Germline CDR1 is LGHNA and CDR2 is YSLEER. The V and J ends lost 0 bases and 4 bases, in that order; junction bases with no gene match: 10. The CDR3 loop spans 18 amino acids. In DNA form, the CDR3 reads TGCGCCAGCAGCCAAGATGAGCTTAGCGGGAGTGTGTACAATGAGCAGTTCTTC. It translates to CASSQDELSGSVYNEQFF.

This clone was seen a single time. J is TRBJ2-7 and V is TRBV11-2; D possibly corresponds to TRBD1 (5 bases). CDR1 and CDR2 from the germline V gene are SGHAT and FQNNGV. Between the trimmed V and J ends, which lost 1 base and 1 base, there was a span of 8 bases. This CDR3 is built from 14 residues. The CDR3 loop reads CASSLAGASYEQYF. The CDR3 DNA is TGTGCCAGCAGCTTAGCTGGGGCGTCCTACGAGCAGTACTTC. The full variable domain, its missing parts supplied by reference TRBV11-2 and TRBJ2-7, is EAGVAQSPRYKIIEKRQSVAFWCNPISGHATLYWYQQILGQGPKLLIQFQNNGVVDDSQLPKDRFSAERLKGVDSTLKIQPAKLEDSAVYLCASSLAGASYEQYFGPGTRLTVT.

This clone has more than one count but fewer than ten. The chain employs TRBV5-4 and TRBJ1-1; D uncertain. Germline-derived CDR1 and CDR2 are SGHNT and YYREEE (reference sequence). This CDR3 spans 13 amino acids. The germline V and J ends were trimmed by 4 bases and 7 bases, with 14 bases remaining between them. CDR3: CASSPIERGEAFF. The CDR3 DNA reads TGTGCCAGCAGCCCCATCGAACGGGGTGAAGCTTTCTTT.

The chain uses TRBV3-1 (or the pseudogene TRBV3-2) and TRBJ1-2, with 9 bases matching TRBD1. Germline V gives CDR1 LGHDT, CDR2 YNNKEL (reference sequence). The J segment lost 14 bases and the V segment lost 4 bases, leaving 5 bases of the junction unmatched. The CDR3 totals 11 residues. In DNA, the CDR3 is TGTGCCAGCAGCCCCGGGACAGGGCGAACCTTC. Translating it yields CASSPGTGRTF.

The V call is TRBV18, the J call TRBJ2-5; no clear D. Germline V gene sequence: CDR1 KGHSH, CDR2 LQKENI. Between the trimmed V and J ends, which lost 3 bases and 5 bases, there was a span of 7 bases. This CDR3 contains 12 residues. The CDR3: CASSPGLETQYF. The CDR3 DNA reads as TGTGCCAGCTCACCCGGTCTGGAGACCCAGTACTTC. Complete variable domain (other parts from reference TRBV18 and TRBJ2-5): NAGVMQNPRHLVRRRGQEARLRCSPMKGHSHVYWYRQLPEEGLKFMVYLQKENIIDESGMPKERFSAEFPKEGPSILRIQQVVRGDSAAYFCASSPGLETQYFGPGTRLLVL.

V gene TRBV2 combines with J gene TRBJ1-1; TRBD1 aligns across 7 bases. Germline V gives CDR1 SNHLY, CDR2 FYNNEI. CDR3 length equals 15 residues. V lost 7 bases and J lost 5; bases outside the gene matches: 13. CDR3 in DNA: TGTGCCAGCATTAACCGGGCAGGGGGAAGTACTGAAGCTTTCTTT. It yields the protein CASINRAGGSTEAFF.

This rearrangement joins TRBV4-3 to TRBJ1-2; 7 bases line up with TRBD1. Germline V gene lookup returns CDR1 LGHNA and CDR2 YSLEER. The V and J ends lost 2 bases and 7 bases, in that order; junction bases with no gene match: 4. The CDR3 is 13 residues long. The CDR3 spells CASSQQGVSGYTF. The CDR3 nucleotides are TGCGCCAGCAGCCAACAGGGGGTCTCTGGCTACACCTTC.

This chain joins TRBV11-3 and TRBJ2-1; no clear D gene. The CDR3 length is 15 residues. From germline, CDR1 is SGHNT and CDR2 YENEEA. V dropped 0 bases and J dropped 7 bases, with 13 bases sitting between them. This CDR3 reads CASSLDHNSWNEQFF. CDR3 DNA sequence: TGTGCCAGCAGCTTAGATCATAACAGTTGGAATGAGCAGTTCTTC.

Concerning this clone: Other DNA variants within this sample encode the same CDR3. The chain couples TRBV18 to TRBJ1-1; no firm D call. Trimming pared 6 bases from V and 0 bases from J, leaving 8 bases between. The CDR3 loop spans 13 amino acids. The germline gives CDR1 KGHSH, CDR2 LQKENI. The CDR3 DNA sequence: TGTGCCAGCTCTTCCCAGATGAACACTGAAGCTTTCTTT. This sequence encodes CASSSQMNTEAFF.

V gene TRBV3-1 (or the pseudogene TRBV3-2) combines with J gene TRBJ2-7; the match to TRBD1 covers 8 bases. Germline CDR1 LGHDT, CDR2 YNNKEL (reference sequence). With 4 bases clipped from V and 2 bases from J, the junction kept 7 bases outside the gene matches. The length of the CDR3 is 15 residues. The CDR3 region has the DNA TGTGCCAGCAGCCCAACAGGGGGTTTGGCCTACGAGCAGTACTTC. Encoded protein: CASSPTGGLAYEQYF.

The V gene is TRBV5-1, the J gene TRBJ2-7, with 7 bases aligning to TRBD1. CDR1 is SGHRS and CDR2 is YFSETQ in the germline V gene. The CDR3 has 13 residues. V shed 4 bases, J shed 2 bases, and the junction held 3 bases outside the gene matches. CDR3 sequence: CASSIGTAYEQYF. The CDR3 region has the DNA TGCGCCAGCAGCATCGGGACAGCCTACGAGCAGTACTTC.

The DNA for the CDR3 is TGCGCCAGCAGCCAAGGCGGGCGGGCCGGGGAAAAACTGTTTTTT. Translating it yields CASSQGGRAGEKLFF. The chain recombines TRBV4-3 with TRBJ1-4; no firm D call. The V gene's germline CDR1 is LGHNA and CDR2 YSLEER. This CDR3 spans 15 amino acids. Trimming pared 1 base from V and 8 bases from J, leaving 14 bases between.

Concerning this clone: The identical CDR3 is also encoded by other nucleotide sequences in the sample. The V call is TRBV7-2, the J call TRBJ1-2; perhaps TRBD1 as D (6 bases). Germline lookup yields CDR1 SGHTA and CDR2 FQGNSA. The CDR3 is 15 residues long. Trimming left V 1 base short and J 4 bases short, with 13 bases between. The CDR3 sequence is CASSLGGGGGYGYTF. The CDR3 nucleotides are TGTGCCAGCAGCTTAGGTGGAGGGGGGGGCTATGGCTACACCTTC.

CDR3 DNA sequence: TGTGCCAGCAGCTATGGACTAGTAGCCAATGAGCAGTTCTTC. Translated: CASSYGLVANEQFF. V and J are TRBV7-9 and TRBJ2-1; 7 positions agree with TRBD2. The germline gives CDR1 SEHNR, CDR2 FQNEAQ (reference sequence). The V gene end was trimmed by 4 bases and the J gene end by 6 bases; junction bases not matched to a gene: 6. CDR3 length equals 14 residues.

J is TRBJ2-7 and V is TRBV5-5; D uncertain. The CDR3 spans 15 residues. The germline V gene has CDR1 SGHKS and CDR2 YYEKEE (reference sequence). V was shortened by 2 bases and J by 0 bases, with 12 bases between the two germline ends. The DNA of the CDR3 is TGTGCCAGCAGCTTTATGGGCAGGATCTCCTACGAGCAGTACTTC. It is translated as CASSFMGRISYEQYF.

The V gene is TRBV5-5, the J gene TRBJ2-2; 7 bases fit TRBD2. V trimming: 6 bases; J trimming: 1 base; junction bases outside the gene matches: 9. CDR3 length: 16 residues. Germline V gene sequence: CDR1 SGHKS, CDR2 YYEKEE (reference sequence). In DNA form, the CDR3 reads TGTGCCAGCAACCTGTACGGCGGGAGGAACACCGGGGAGCTGTTTTTT. Translation: CASNLYGGRNTGELFF.

This rearrangement joins TRBV3-1 (or the pseudogene TRBV3-2) to TRBJ2-7; D is undetermined. In germline, CDR1 is LGHDT, CDR2 YNNKEL (reference sequence). Deletions cut 1 base from V and 6 bases from J, with 7 bases between. The CDR3 runs 12 residues. The CDR3 region is CASSQAGGEQYF. The CDR3 nucleotides read TGTGCCAGCAGCCAAGCGGGTGGCGAGCAGTACTTC.

V gene TRBV29-1 combines with J gene TRBJ1-4, with 7 bases lining up with TRBD1. Germline V CDR1 and CDR2: SQVTM, ANQGSEA. Unmatched junction bases numbered 4, after V lost 7 bases and J lost 2 bases. The CDR3 has 13 amino acids. CDR3 nucleotide sequence: TGCAGCGCCTCGACAGGGACTAATGAAAAACTGTTTTTT. Protein product: CSASTGTNEKLFF.

The rearrangement links TRBV24-1 to TRBJ2-3; D is perhaps TRBD2 (5 bases). Germline V gene data show CDR1 as KGHDR and CDR2 as SFDVKD. The V gene lost 5 bases and the J gene lost 8 bases, with 16 bases spanning the gap. The length of the CDR3 is 14 residues. CDR3 region: CATSGGEPFGTQYF. As DNA, the CDR3 is TGTGCCACCAGTGGTGGGGAGCCTTTTGGTACGCAGTATTTT.

This sequence joins TRBV4-2 and TRBJ2-1; TRBD2 agrees at 12 bases. The trim removed 1 base at V and 0 bases at J, leaving 7 bases unmatched. There are 19 residues in the CDR3. CDR1 and CDR2 from the germline V gene are LGHNA and YNFKEQ. The DNA for the CDR3 is TGTGCCAGCAGCCAAGTTCTAGCGGGAGGGCCGAGCTCCTACAATGAGCAGTTCTTC. It is translated as CASSQVLAGGPSSYNEQFF.

The genes are TRBV4-1 and TRBJ2-4, with D maybe TRBD1 (6 bases). This CDR3 region has 14 residues. Trimming stripped 0 bases from V and 6 bases from J, with 9 bases between. Germline loops: CDR1 MGHRA, CDR2 YSYEKL. The chain's CDR3 is CASSQEDSLNIQYF. In DNA form, the CDR3 reads TGCGCCAGCAGCCAAGAGGACAGCCTAAACATTCAGTACTTC.

This clone was seen only a few times. V usage is TRBV2 and J usage is TRBJ1-6; D gene ambiguous. The ends were cut back, 6 bases at V and 3 bases at J, with 12 bases in the middle. The CDR3 length is 15 residues. Germline V gives CDR1 SNHLY, CDR2 FYNNEI. The DNA of the CDR3 is TGTGCCAGCAGGGCCTTGGCAGACTATAATTCACCCCTCCACTTT. Translating it yields CASRALADYNSPLHF.

The rearrangement joins TRBV7-2 to TRBJ1-3; 11 bases match TRBD1. V shed 5 bases and J 0 bases; nucleotides not matched to a gene: 3. Germline-derived CDR1 and CDR2 are SGHTA and FQGNSA. The CDR3 contains 16 residues. CDR3 in amino acids: CASSGQGASSGNTIYF. The CDR3 DNA follows: TGTGCCAGCAGCGGACAGGGGGCGAGCTCTGGAAACACCATATATTTT.

The gene calls are TRBV24-1 and TRBJ1-4; D is ambiguous. The germline V and J ends were trimmed by 3 bases and 12 bases, with 7 bases remaining between them. Germline V gene lookup returns CDR1 KGHDR and CDR2 SFDVKD. The CDR3 has 11 amino acids. CDR3 sequence: CATSDGPELFF. CDR3 nucleotides: TGTGCCACCAGTGATGGGCCGGAACTGTTTTTT.

V and J are TRBV5-1 and TRBJ2-6, with TRBD1 identical over 10 bases. The CDR3 has 16 residues. V was clipped by 4 bases and J by 2 bases; unmatched bases: 3. The germline gives CDR1 SGHRS, CDR2 YFSETQ. Here the CDR3 reads CASSVGTGAGANVLTF. CDR3 coding DNA: TGCGCCAGCAGCGTGGGGACAGGGGCTGGGGCCAACGTCCTGACTTTC.

The chain combines TRBV6-2 or TRBV6-3 with TRBJ2-7; TRBD1 matches at 7 bases. The V segment lost 5 bases and the J segment 3 bases; nucleotides outside the gene matches: 10. The CDR3 is made up of 15 amino acids. Germline CDR1 reads MNHEY; CDR2 reads SVGEGT. CDR3 coding DNA: TGTGCCAGCAGTCCCTACGGGACAGACCTCTACGAGCAGTACTTC. Encoded protein: CASSPYGTDLYEQYF.

CDR3 protein: CASSPTSGRAVPYNEQFF. In nucleotides, the CDR3 is TGTGCCAGCTCACCGACTAGCGGGAGGGCCGTCCCCTACAATGAGCAGTTCTTC. The V gene is TRBV18, the J gene TRBJ2-1; TRBD2 matches 14 bases. The CDR3 has 18 amino acids. Trimming took 3 bases from V and 2 from J; bases not matched to a gene: 6. Germline-derived CDR1 and CDR2 are KGHSH and LQKENI.

The CDR3 DNA sequence: TGTGCCAGCAGGGGGTCAGGGGTCCAAGAGACCCAGTACTTC. Translation: CASRGSGVQETQYF. This chain joins TRBV2 and TRBJ2-5, with D possibly TRBD1 on 6 matching bases. This CDR3 is built from 14 residues. V was pared by 6 bases and J by 1 base, with 12 bases between. Germline lookup yields CDR1 SNHLY and CDR2 FYNNEI.

V is TRBV3-1 (or the pseudogene TRBV3-2) and J is TRBJ2-7, with 7 bases matching TRBD1. V was pared by 1 base and J by 3 bases, with 0 bases of the junction left unmatched. The CDR3 runs to 13 residues. Germline lookup yields CDR1 LGHDT and CDR2 YNNKEL (reference sequence). The CDR3, as DNA: TGTGCCAGCAGCCAAGGGGACAGCTACGAGCAGTACTTC. Translating gives CASSQGDSYEQYF.